The 27 T cell receptor beta chains reported below all come from one sample, sequenced in a study of neurological immune-mediated disorders. TCRdb recomputed calls from the 5' RACE reads with MiXCR, one row per CDR3 protein. The sample lists approximately 44,000 distinct CDR3 sequences, roughly 15% occurring once. The sample comprised CD4+ T cells from blood. These receptors were taken from a woman aged 55-69 years with HTLV-1-associated myelopathy (HAM/TSP).

This clonotype was counted a single time. The chain uses TRBV10-3 and TRBJ2-5; D might be TRBD2 (5 bases). The CDR3 extends over 16 amino acids. Germline lookup yields CDR1 ENHRY and CDR2 SYGVKD. V was clipped by 2 bases and J by 2 bases, with 15 bases between them. The CDR3 protein is CAISEPADAPQETQYF. In DNA form, the CDR3 reads TGTGCCATCAGTGAGCCAGCGGATGCTCCACAAGAGACCCAGTACTTC.

At least ten counts were recorded for this clonotype. This sequence joins TRBV2 and TRBJ1-2, with 8 bases aligning to TRBD1. Germline CDR1 SNHLY, CDR2 FYNNEI. CDR3 length equals 15 residues. Unmatched junction bases numbered 14, after V lost 6 bases and J lost 8 bases. CDR3 in DNA: TGTGCCAGCAGAGAACTCGACAGGGGAGATGAAGGCTACACCTTC. Amino acids: CASRELDRGDEGYTF. Together with reference TRBV2 and TRBJ1-2, the CDR3 gives the full variable domain: EPEVTQTPSHQVTQMGQEVILRCVPISNHLYFYWYRQILGQKVEFLVSFYNNEISEKSEIFDDQFSVERPDGSNFTLKIRSTKLEDSAMYFCASRELDRGDEGYTFGSGTRLTVV.

V and J are TRBV7-6 and TRBJ2-3, with 14 bases aligning to TRBD2. This CDR3 contains 16 residues. Germline V lookup: CDR1 SGHVS, CDR2 FNYEAQ. CDR3 loop: CVSSPGTSGGWDTQYF. The CDR3 DNA is TGTGTAAGCAGCCCCGGGACTAGCGGGGGCTGGGATACGCAGTATTTT.

This clonotype was seen repeatedly, ten times or more. CDR3 residues: CASSQDGAGGKEQFF. DNA of the CDR3: TGTGCCAGCAGCCAAGATGGGGCGGGGGGGAAGGAGCAGTTCTTC. This rearrangement joins TRBV3-1 to TRBJ2-1; 9 bases map to TRBD2. The CDR3 runs 15 residues. In germline, CDR1 is LGHDT, CDR2 YNNKEL (reference sequence). The ends lost 0 bases at V and 10 bases at J; junction bases unmatched: 7.

This clonotype was seen repeatedly, ten times or more. This chain joins TRBV6-2 or TRBV6-3 and TRBJ2-2, with 7 bases identical to TRBD1. Germline-derived CDR1 and CDR2 are MNHEY and SVGEGT. V lost 9 bases to trimming and J lost 0 bases; unmatched junction nucleotides: 1. CDR3 length equals 13 residues. CDR3 amino acids: CASGTANTGELFF. For the CDR3, the DNA is TGTGCCAGTGGGACAGCGAACACCGGGGAGCTGTTTTTT.

This clonotype was seen more than once but under ten times. The V gene is TRBV7-3, the J gene TRBJ2-3, with 8 bases matching TRBD1. The CDR3 extends over 14 amino acids. The germline gives CDR1 SGHTA, CDR2 FQGTGA. The trim removed 5 bases at V and 2 bases at J, leaving 3 bases unmatched. Here the CDR3 DNA reads TGTGCCAGCAGCCCGGGACAGGCCACAGATACGCAGTATTTT. Encoded protein: CASSPGQATDTQYF.

The sample holds many counts of this clonotype. The genes are TRBV5-5 and TRBJ1-1; D may be TRBD1 (6 bases). The CDR3 loop spans 16 amino acids. The germline CDR1 and CDR2 sequences are SGHKS and YYEKEE (reference sequence). The V end lost 3 bases, the J end lost 1 base, and 16 bases lay between the germline ends. CDR3 bases: TGTGCCAGCAGCTGGGGGCTTCGACAAGCGAACACTGAAGCTTTCTTT. It yields the protein CASSWGLRQANTEAFF.

This clonotype was seen only a few times. This rearrangement joins TRBV20-1 to TRBJ2-7, with 7 bases that match TRBD2. The CDR3 sequence is 15 residues long. Trimming cost V 0 bases and J 0 bases; bases outside gene matches: 5. Germline V gene sequence: CDR1 DFQATT, CDR2 SNEGSKA (reference sequence). The CDR3 reads CSAREEASGSYEQYF. CDR3 nucleotides: TGCAGTGCTAGAGAAGAGGCTAGCGGCTCCTACGAGCAGTACTTC.

At least ten counts were recorded for this clonotype. The chain joins TRBV20-1 to TRBJ2-3; 10 positions agree with TRBD2. CDR1 is DFQATT, CDR2 SNEGSKA, per germline (reference sequence). Trimming took 3 bases from V and 1 from J; bases not matched to a gene: 1. This CDR3 comprises 14 residues. CDR3 nucleotides: TGCAGTGCTAGTCTAGCGGGGGGCACAGATACGCAGTATTTT. Translation gives CSASLAGGTDTQYF.

This clonotype was detected many times. The chain has TRBV2 and TRBJ2-3; 9 nucleotides match TRBD1. CDR3 length: 14 amino acids. V was clipped by 4 bases and J by 3 bases; unmatched bases: 2. CDR1 is SNHLY and CDR2 is FYNNEI in the germline V gene. The CDR3 bases are TGTGCCAGCAGTGTGGACAGGGGTACAGATACGCAGTATTTT. Its translation: CASSVDRGTDTQYF.

This clonotype has a count of ten or more. This chain links TRBV7-2 with TRBJ2-7; TRBD2 might be the D (6 bases). The CDR3 sequence is 14 residues long. Trimming took off 4 bases at V and 3 bases at J, with 13 bases between the two ends. The germline V gene encodes CDR1 SGHTA and CDR2 FQGNSA. CDR3 sequence reads: CASSSRRGSYEQYF. The CDR3 DNA follows: TGTGCCAGCAGCTCCCGACGGGGGAGCTACGAGCAGTACTTC.

This clonotype was seen repeatedly, ten times or more. This chain links TRBV7-9 with TRBJ1-1; D is unresolved. Germline V gene lookup returns CDR1 SEHNR and CDR2 FQNEAQ (reference sequence). The CDR3 length is 12 residues. Trimming cost V 5 bases and J 8 bases, with 12 bases left between them. CDR3 region: CASSGVAAEAFF. The CDR3, as DNA: TGTGCCAGCAGCGGAGTGGCAGCCGAAGCTTTCTTT.

This sequence joins TRBV12-3 or TRBV12-4 and TRBJ2-7; D unclear. The germline V and J ends were trimmed by 3 bases and 4 bases, with 4 bases remaining between them. The CDR3 is made up of 11 amino acids. The CDR3 DNA reads as TGTGCCAGCAGTTTGTTGTACGAGCAGTACTTC. Encoded protein: CASSLLYEQYF.

This clonotype has at least ten counts. A clone one base away is much larger, so this may be a read error. The CDR3 region is CASSPSDSYYGYTF. The CDR3 bases are TGTGCCAGCTCACCATCCGACAGCTACTATGGCTACACCTTC. This rearrangement joins TRBV18 to TRBJ1-2, with a weak D call TRBD1 (5 bases). Trimming left V 2 bases short and J 3 bases short, with 10 bases between. The V gene's germline CDR1 is KGHSH and CDR2 LQKENI. The CDR3 spans 14 residues.

This clonotype was detected ten times or more. The chain uses TRBV10-2 and TRBJ1-1; the match to TRBD1 covers 7 bases. The CDR3 runs 15 residues. J lost 5 bases, V lost 2 bases, and 8 bases had no gene match. The germline V gene has CDR1 WSHSY and CDR2 SAAADI. In nucleotides, the CDR3 is TGCGCCAGCAGTGAGAGGAAGGGGGCAGGAACTGAAGCTTTCTTT. This encodes CASSERKGAGTEAFF.

The table lists this clonotype with many counts. The CDR3 reads CASGTGVNEKLFF. DNA for the CDR3: TGCGCCAGCGGGACAGGGGTTAATGAAAAACTGTTTTTT. The genes are TRBV5-1 and TRBJ1-4; 10 positions agree with TRBD1. Germline V gene lookup returns CDR1 SGHRS and CDR2 YFSETQ. Trimming cost V 7 bases and J 4 bases; bases outside gene matches: 1. This CDR3 region has 13 residues.

Ten or more counts support this clonotype. The CDR3 here is CASSRAPDTGELFF. In DNA form, the CDR3 reads TGTGCCAGCAGCAGGGCCCCGGACACCGGGGAGCTGTTTTTT. The chain links TRBV12-3 or TRBV12-4 to TRBJ2-2; a weak D match, TRBD1 (5 bases). CDR3 length: 14 residues. Trimming removed 6 bases from V and 3 bases from J, with 11 bases in between.

The sample holds many counts of this clonotype. J is TRBJ2-7 and V is TRBV7-9; a possible D gene is TRBD1 (6 bases). The CDR3 has 16 amino acids. CDR1 SEHNR and CDR2 FQNEAQ come from the germline V gene (reference sequence). V shed 0 bases and J shed 4 bases, with 16 bases lying between them. This chain's CDR3 is CASSLAGTGPKYEQYF. CDR3 bases: TGTGCCAGCAGCTTAGCTGGTACAGGGCCGAAATACGAGCAGTACTTC.

At least ten counts were recorded for this clonotype. V gene TRBV7-9 combines with J gene TRBJ2-1; TRBD1 matches 9 bases. J gave up 2 bases and V 4 bases, and 6 bases lay outside the gene matches. The CDR3 is 16 residues long. Germline CDR1 is SEHNR and CDR2 is FQNEAQ (reference sequence). In DNA form, the CDR3 reads TGTGCCAGCAGCTCCGTAACAGGGGGCGCCTACAATGAGCAGTTCTTC. Its protein product is CASSSVTGGAYNEQFF.

In this sample, this clonotype turned up many times. The V gene is TRBV27, the J gene TRBJ1-2; 8 bases map to TRBD1. With 5 bases clipped from V and 2 bases from J, the junction kept 10 bases outside the gene matches. The CDR3 loop spans 16 amino acids. CDR1 is MNHEY, CDR2 SMNVEV, per germline (reference sequence). CDR3 in amino acids: CASSPSDRGPNYGYTF. The CDR3 DNA reads TGTGCCAGCAGTCCCTCAGACAGGGGACCAAACTATGGCTACACCTTC.

In its sample, this clonotype was seen many times. CDR3 in amino acids: CASSLDRGGSPLHF. The CDR3, as DNA: TGCGCCAGCAGCTTGGACAGGGGAGGCTCACCCCTCCACTTT. The J gene is TRBJ1-6, the V gene TRBV5-1; 7 bases align to TRBD1. The CDR3 consists of 14 residues. Germline CDR1 is SGHRS and CDR2 is YFSETQ. With 0 bases clipped from V and 10 bases from J, the junction kept 4 bases outside the gene matches.

Many counts were recorded for this clonotype. The chain is built from TRBV10-3 and TRBJ2-6; no reliable D call. Trimming took 6 bases from V and 4 from J, leaving 13 bases between them. The V gene's germline CDR1 is ENHRY and CDR2 SYGVKD. The CDR3 is 15 amino acids. CDR3 DNA: TGTGCCATCAGCCTCACCGGAAGAGGGGCCAACGTCCTGACTTTC. Translation: CAISLTGRGANVLTF.

The table lists this clonotype with many counts. V is TRBV5-1 and J is TRBJ2-1; no clear D. The CDR3 extends over 18 amino acids. V lost 0 bases and J lost 5, with 21 bases in between. Germline CDR1 is SGHRS and CDR2 is YFSETQ. The CDR3 DNA follows: TGCGCCAGCAGCTTGGTGAGATCGCACCTCCGGATGAACAATGAGCAGTTCTTC. It is translated as CASSLVRSHLRMNNEQFF.

This clonotype has ten or more counts. This sequence joins TRBV5-1 and TRBJ2-1; 12 nucleotides agree with TRBD2. This CDR3 has 15 amino acids. V trimming: 7 bases; J trimming: 4 bases; junction bases outside the gene matches: 6. Per the germline V gene, CDR1 is SGHRS and CDR2 is YFSETQ. Here the CDR3 DNA reads TGCGCCAGCGGCCAGACTAGCGGGGGTTACAATGAGCAGTTCTTC. It encodes CASGQTSGGYNEQFF.

This clonotype was found many times. The V and J genes are TRBV5-1 and TRBJ2-1; 10 bases are a match to TRBD2. Trimming removed 2 bases from V and 5 bases from J; junction bases left unmatched: 7. The CDR3 totals 16 residues. CDR1 and CDR2 from the germline V gene are SGHRS and YFSETQ. CDR3 sequence reads: CASSLPLAGENNEQFF. DNA of the CDR3: TGCGCCAGCAGCTTACCCCTAGCGGGGGAAAACAATGAGCAGTTCTTC. Looking up the rest from reference TRBV5-1 and TRBJ2-1 gives the full variable domain: KAGVTQTPRYLIKTRGQQVTLSCSPISGHRSVSWYQQTPGQGLQFLFEYFSETQRNKGNFPGRFSGRQFSNSRSEMNVSTLELGDSALYLCASSLPLAGENNEQFFGPGTRLTVL.

This clonotype was observed many times. This chain links TRBV10-3 with TRBJ1-2, with TRBD1 matching over 12 bases. Germline values: CDR1 ENHRY, CDR2 SYGVKD. The junction had 7 bases not matched to a gene; V was cut back by 6 bases and J by 8 bases. The CDR3 has 14 residues. CDR3 sequence (DNA): TGTGCCATCAGATGGGGACAGGGGGCCAAGGGCTACACCTTC. It specifies CAIRWGQGAKGYTF.

This clonotype occurred many times. This rearrangement joins TRBV29-1 to TRBJ1-1, with D possibly being TRBD1 (5 bases). Looked up from germline, CDR1 is SQVTM and CDR2 is ANQGSEA. V lost 4 bases and J lost 1, with 10 bases in between. The CDR3 has 13 residues. The CDR3 DNA is TGCAGCGTTGGACAGAATAAGAACACTGAAGCTTTCTTT. It yields the protein CSVGQNKNTEAFF.